A selection of T cell receptor beta chains follows, all from one sample in a study of T cell changes during pregnancy in multiple sclerosis. The table came from immunoSEQ multiplex PCR; TCRdb's copy has only in-frame clones and leaves some out. Among about 20,000 clones listed, 88% were seen once. This specimen was CD8+ T cells from peripheral blood mononuclear cells, taken after pregnancy. The receptor source for this set is a female donor in good health, enrolled as a control in a pregnancy study. Each CDR3 is given with its conserved first and last residue. A D gene is named only where the DNA matches it firmly. Only part of the rows carry a size: once, few, many, or a class if the clone is expanded.

D gene	V gene	J gene	clone size	CDR3 protein	CDR3 DNA
TRBD2	TRBV10-2	TRBJ2-3	.	CASSHLSGSPTDTQYF	TGCGCCAGCAGCCACTTGAGCGGGAGTCCCACAGATACGCAGTATTTT
.	TRBV21-1	TRBJ2-7	.	CASTSSGRFSYEQYF	TGTGCCAGCACCTCCTCGGGGAGATTCTCCTACGAGCAGTACTTC
TRBD2	TRBV27	TRBJ2-1	.	CASSIGGEQFF	TGTGCCAGCAGTATCGGGGGGGAGCAGTTCTTC
TRBD1	TRBV5-6	TRBJ2-5	.	CASSPDRGETQYF	TGTGCCAGCAGTCCGGACAGGGGAGAGACCCAGTACTTC
TRBD1	TRBV5-8	TRBJ1-1	.	CASSRQGMGTEAFF	TGTGCCAGCAGCAGACAGGGTATGGGCACTGAAGCTTTCTTT
.	TRBV19	TRBJ1-1	.	CASSIRRPNTEAFF	TGTGCCAGTAGTATACGGCGGCCTAACACTGAAGCTTTCTTT
.	TRBV2	TRBJ2-3	.	CASSTSHLDTDTQYF	TGTGCCAGCAGTACTAGCCACCTTGATACAGATACGCAGTATTTT
TRBD1	TRBV5-1	TRBJ1-1	.	CASSKGGQGAEAFF	TGCGCCAGCAGTAAAGGAGGCCAGGGGGCTGAAGCTTTCTTT
.	TRBV9	TRBJ2-5	.	CASSGDSGALAETQYF	TGTGCCAGCAGCGGAGACTCAGGGGCCCTAGCTGAGACCCAGTACTTC
.	TRBV4-2	TRBJ2-3	.	CASSQAGDWGSADTQYF	TGTGCCAGCAGCCAAGCGGGGGATTGGGGGAGTGCAGATACGCAGTATTTT
.	TRBV19	TRBJ1-2	.	CASSSNPPEANYGYTF	TGTGCCAGTAGTTCGAACCCTCCAGAGGCTAACTATGGCTACACCTTC
.	TRBV5-4	TRBJ1-1	.	CASSLAGGNTEAFF	TGTGCCAGCAGCTTGGCCGGGGGGAACACTGAAGCTTTCTTT
TRBD1	TRBV10-3	TRBJ1-5	.	CAISEGQGMQPQHF	TGTGCCATCAGTGAGGGACAGGGGATGCAGCCCCAGCATTTT
.	TRBV6-5	TRBJ2-3	.	CATWEDPGADTQYF	TGTGCCACCTGGGAGGATCCTGGGGCAGATACGCAGTATTTT
.	TRBV10-3	TRBJ2-5	.	CASSEASGGSETQYF	TGTGCCAGCAGTGAAGCTTCGGGGGGCTCTGAGACCCAGTACTTC
TRBD2	TRBV4-3	TRBJ2-5	.	CASSQLLAEQETQYF	TGCGCCAGCAGCCAATTACTAGCGGAACAAGAGACCCAGTACTTC
.	TRBV7-6	TRBJ2-7	.	CASSPDNYYEQYF	TGTGCCAGCAGCCCCGACAATTACTACGAGCAGTACTTC
TRBD1	TRBV19	TRBJ2-1	.	CASSYFGTDRGDEQFF	TGTGCCAGTAGCTATTTTGGGACGGACAGGGGCGATGAGCAGTTCTTC
.	TRBV11-2	TRBJ2-7	.	CASSSARGGYEQYF	TGTGCCAGCAGCTCCGCTAGAGGGGGTTACGAGCAGTACTTC
TRBD2	TRBV2	TRBJ2-3	.	CASSEAGGLAGADTQYF	TGTGCCAGCAGTGAAGCGGGGGGGCTAGCGGGAGCAGATACGCAGTATTTT
.	TRBV29-1	TRBJ2-7	medium-sized	CSAGSGKARRYEQYF	TGCAGCGCCGGTAGTGGGAAGGCCAGGAGGTACGAGCAGTACTTC
.	TRBV4-3	TRBJ2-4	.	CASSQESRGKNIQYF	TGCGCCAGCAGCCAAGAGTCTCGGGGGAAAAACATTCAGTACTTC
.	TRBV2	TRBJ2-1	.	CASSEAIAEYNEQFF	TGTGCCAGCAGTGAAGCGATAGCGGAATACAATGAGCAGTTCTTC
TRBD2	TRBV6-5	TRBJ2-1	.	CASNLAGDNEQFF	TGTGCCAGCAACCTAGCGGGAGACAATGAGCAGTTCTTC
TRBD1	TRBV7-6	TRBJ2-3	.	CASSSGQGADTQYF	TGTGCCAGCAGCTCGGGACAGGGCGCAGATACGCAGTATTTT
TRBD1	TRBV27	TRBJ1-5	.	CASSSLDRGANQPQHF	TGTGCCAGCAGTTCGCTGGACAGGGGGGCCAATCAGCCCCAGCATTTT
TRBD1	TRBV10-1	TRBJ2-5	.	CATARTGQETQYF	TGCGCCACCGCTAGGACAGGGCAAGAGACCCAGTACTTC
TRBD2	TRBV14	TRBJ2-1	.	CASSHVKRDYNEQFF	TGTGCCAGCAGCCATGTTAAGCGGGATTACAATGAGCAGTTCTTC
TRBD2	TRBV5-6	TRBJ2-1	.	CASSGLGTSGSYNEQFF	TGTGCCAGCAGCGGGTTGGGGACTAGCGGCTCCTACAATGAGCAGTTCTTC
TRBD1	TRBV4-1	TRBJ2-3	.	CASSLRDRGGTDTQYF	TGCGCCAGCAGCCTTCGGGACAGGGGCGGCACAGATACGCAGTATTTT
TRBD1	TRBV27	TRBJ2-7	.	CASSSPGTGSEQYF	TGTGCCAGCAGTTCCCCCGGGACAGGAAGCGAGCAGTACTTC
TRBD2	TRBV7-9	TRBJ2-4	.	CASSLGEGIAGIAKNIQYF	TGTGCCAGCAGCTTAGGGGAGGGAATAGCGGGTATAGCCAAAAACATTCAGTACTTC
TRBD1	TRBV6-4	TRBJ1-4	.	CASSEPPTGVIDEKLFF	TGTGCCAGCAGTGAACCCCCGACAGGGGTTATTGATGAAAAACTGTTTTTT
.	TRBV6-5	TRBJ1-2	.	CASSAKQGFYGYTF	TGTGCCAGCAGTGCCAAACAGGGCTTCTATGGCTACACCTTC
.	TRBV12-5	TRBJ2-7	.	CASGLENREQYF	TGTGCTAGTGGTTTGGAAAATCGGGAGCAGTACTTC
TRBD1	TRBV2	TRBJ1-2	.	CARKDQGAGTGYTF	TGTGCCAGAAAGGATCAGGGGGCAGGCACGGGCTACACCTTC
.	TRBV6-6	TRBJ1-1	.	CASSYTDTFEAFF	TGTGCCAGCAGTTATACCGACACCTTTGAAGCTTTCTTT
TRBD1	TRBV12-5	TRBJ1-2	.	CASGSQTGLNGYTF	TGTGCTAGTGGTTCCCAGACAGGGCTTAATGGCTACACCTTC
.	TRBV9	TRBJ1-2	.	CASSVEGGPNYGYTF	TGTGCCAGCAGCGTAGAGGGAGGTCCCAACTATGGCTACACCTTC
TRBD2	TRBV9	TRBJ2-1	.	CASSSGGGSGNEQFF	TGTGCCAGCAGCTCGGGCGGGGGGTCGGGCAATGAGCAGTTCTTC
TRBD2	TRBV4-3	TRBJ2-3	.	CASSQDPGGAADTQYF	TGCGCCAGCAGCCAAGATCCCGGGGGGGCCGCAGATACGCAGTATTTT
.	TRBV7-8	TRBJ2-7	.	CASSSSGADEQYF	TGTGCCAGCAGCTCCTCAGGGGCCGACGAGCAGTACTTC
.	TRBV7-9	TRBJ2-1	.	CASSPRDRGAISEQFF	TGTGCCAGCAGCCCGCGGGACAGAGGGGCCATAAGTGAGCAGTTCTTC
TRBD1	TRBV6-1	TRBJ2-1	.	CASDRGSYNEQFF	TGTGCCAGTGACAGGGGCTCCTACAATGAGCAGTTCTTC
TRBD2	TRBV7-9	TRBJ2-7	.	CASSPRLAETYEQYF	TGTGCCAGCAGTCCCAGACTAGCGGAGACCTACGAGCAGTACTTC
TRBD1	TRBV6-1	TRBJ2-7	.	CASSKGQGSEQYF	TGTGCCAGCAGTAAGGGACAGGGAAGTGAGCAGTACTTC
.	TRBV5-6	TRBJ2-1	.	CASSADRDDSYNEQFF	TGTGCCAGCAGCGCCGACCGGGATGACTCCTACAATGAGCAGTTCTTC
.	TRBV6-5	TRBJ1-1	.	CASSYSWWGQNTEAFF	TGTGCCAGCAGTTACTCGTGGTGGGGCCAGAACACTGAAGCTTTCTTT
.	TRBV9	TRBJ2-7	.	CASSVGVASYEQYF	TGTGCCAGCAGCGTAGGGGTAGCTTCCTACGAGCAGTACTTC
TRBD1	TRBV6-5	TRBJ1-2	.	CASSYFDRGGGYTF	TGTGCCAGCAGTTACTTCGACAGGGGCGGGGGCTACACCTTC
.	TRBV6-5	TRBJ1-1	few	CASSRTEITEAFF	TGTGCCAGCAGTCGGACAGAGATAACTGAAGCTTTCTTT
TRBD2	TRBV13	TRBJ2-1	.	CASSGAGGGFF	TGTGCCAGCAGCGGAGCGGGGGGAGGGTTCTTC
TRBD1	TRBV11-2	TRBJ2-7	.	CASSLDRVTGGYYEQYF	TGTGCCAGCAGCTTAGATCGCGTGACAGGGGGGTACTACGAGCAGTACTTC
.	TRBV27	TRBJ2-1	.	CASTLPGVNEQFF	TGTGCCAGCACCCTTCCGGGAGTCAATGAGCAGTTCTTC
TRBD2	TRBV2	TRBJ2-7	.	CASSESGRSYEQYF	TGTGCCAGCAGTGAAAGCGGGAGGTCCTACGAGCAGTACTTC